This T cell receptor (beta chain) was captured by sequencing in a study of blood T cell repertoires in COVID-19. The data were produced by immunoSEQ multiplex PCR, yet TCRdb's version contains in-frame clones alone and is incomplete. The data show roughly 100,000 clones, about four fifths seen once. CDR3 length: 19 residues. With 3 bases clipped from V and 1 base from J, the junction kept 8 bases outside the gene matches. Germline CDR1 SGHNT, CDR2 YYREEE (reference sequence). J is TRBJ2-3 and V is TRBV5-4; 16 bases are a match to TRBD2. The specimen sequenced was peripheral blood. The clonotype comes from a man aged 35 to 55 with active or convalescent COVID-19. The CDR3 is CASSSPGLAGGRGTDTQYF. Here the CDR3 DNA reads TGTGCCAGCAGCTCGCCGGGACTAGCGGGGGGGAGAGGCACAGATACGCAGTATTTT.